The rows below give T cell receptor beta chains drawn from one sample of a study. TCRdb called the 5' RACE reads again in MiXCR, with one record for every CDR3 protein. The sample yields 8,500 to 9,000 distinct CDR3 sequences, around a quarter seen once. The sample consisted of naive CD4+ T cells sorted from a lymph node. The receptor set was obtained from a female donor with breast cancer. Both conserved end residues are part of each CDR3.

TRBV6-4	TRBJ2-1	CASRARGGERFF
TRBV29-1	TRBJ1-2	CSVLQGAAYGYTF
TRBV12-3/TRBV12-4	TRBJ2-1	CASSLGGSLLIPSRNEQFF
TRBV6-1	TRBJ1-2	CASSEAAAHGYTF
TRBV15	TRBJ2-4	CATSRDIGQGALKNIQNF
TRBV7-2	TRBJ1-1	CASSPFPRGRTEAFF
TRBV9	TRBJ2-1	CASSVGGGGRGGHNEQFF
TRBV7-2	TRBJ2-3	CASSDRQGGTDTQYF
TRBV11-2	TRBJ2-1	CASSLDTGINEQFF
TRBV5-1	TRBJ2-3	CASSPSGSDDTQYF
TRBV6-1	TRBJ1-2	CASSEERRRGRYGYTF
TRBV12-3/TRBV12-4	TRBJ1-5	CASRGQRARGNQPQHF
TRBV4-1	TRBJ1-2	CASRRGTGGNYGYTF
TRBV19	TRBJ1-2	CASSHSGTGARRLNGYTF
TRBV3-1	TRBJ1-5	CASSQGAGHRQPQHF
TRBV6-2/TRBV6-3	TRBJ2-3	CASSYGLPSENTQYF
TRBV5-1	TRBJ2-5	CASSLQGWETQYF
TRBV12-3/TRBV12-4	TRBJ1-1	CASGVKYLNTEAFF
TRBV20-1	TRBJ2-3	CSAPTGGRGTDTQYF
TRBV5-6	TRBJ2-3	CASGPTGADSQYF
TRBV20-1	TRBJ1-5	CSARESENGNQPQHF
TRBV24-1	TRBJ2-1	CATSEPIGTSGSNEQFF
TRBV14	TRBJ2-1	CASSPPSVYEQFF
TRBV15	TRBJ2-4	CTTSRDIGQGALAKNIQYF
TRBV11-2	TRBJ2-5	CASRSTRGSMTQYF
TRBV6-1	TRBJ2-3	CASSESTRDTQYF
TRBV7-9	TRBJ2-7	CASSLRTSPEQYF
TRBV20-1	TRBJ2-3	CSARIADTQYF
TRBV20-1	TRBJ1-2	CRTDNREGYGYTF
TRBV6-5	TRBJ2-1	CATKGLARYNEQFF
TRBV20-1	TRBJ2-1	CSGSGLELSEQFF
TRBV5-1	TRBJ2-1	CASSLGQYNEQFF
TRBV27	TRBJ1-1	CASAKDRQNTEAFF
TRBV6-6	TRBJ2-3	CASHPLLGVGTDTQYF
TRBV11-2	TRBJ2-3	CASSWGGLAGVSDTQYF
TRBV6-1	TRBJ1-1	CASSSQGLFSTEASF
TRBV7-8	NA	CASSPRTSAYNEQYF
TRBV5-4	TRBJ2-5	CASSTGGFQETQYF
TRBV3-1	TRBJ2-7	CASSQDVGEQYF
TRBV19	TRBJ1-1	CASSSGHRNTEAFF
TRBV12-3/TRBV12-4	TRBJ1-1	CASSFDRRNTEAFF
TRBV12-3/TRBV12-4	TRBJ2-1	CASSVTGRPYNEQFF
TRBV5-6	TRBJ2-5	CASSQLQGALETQYF
TRBV7-9	TRBJ2-1	CASSLGASGRPSYNEQFF
TRBV10-3	TRBJ1-5	CAISQSDRSSNQPQHF
TRBV12-3/TRBV12-4	TRBJ2-3	CASTFWVGTPTDTQYF
TRBV20-1	TRBJ2-7	CSAPGLTYEQYF
TRBV6-6	TRBJ2-1	CASSYFTSSYEQFF